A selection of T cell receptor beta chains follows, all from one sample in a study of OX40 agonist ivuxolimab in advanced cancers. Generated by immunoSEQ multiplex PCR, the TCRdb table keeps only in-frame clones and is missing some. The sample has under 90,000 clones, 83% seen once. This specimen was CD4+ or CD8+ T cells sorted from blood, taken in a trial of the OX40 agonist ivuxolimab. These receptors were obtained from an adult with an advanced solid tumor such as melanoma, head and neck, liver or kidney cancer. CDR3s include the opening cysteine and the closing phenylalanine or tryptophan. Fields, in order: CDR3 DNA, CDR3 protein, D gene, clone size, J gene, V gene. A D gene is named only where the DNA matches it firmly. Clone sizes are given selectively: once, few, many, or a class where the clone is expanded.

TGTGCCAGCAGCTTTCGCGGGACAGGGGACTACGAGCAGTACTTC | CASSFRGTGDYEQYF | TRBD1 | . | TRBJ2-7 | TRBV5-6
TGTGCCAGCGTGGAGACAACTAATGAAAAACTGTTTTTT | CASVETTNEKLFF | . | . | TRBJ1-4 | TRBV18
TGTGCCTGGAGTGTCCCAGGGGGCTCTGGCAATCAGCCCCAGCATTTT | CAWSVPGGSGNQPQHF | TRBD1 | . | TRBJ1-5 | TRBV30
TGTGCCAGTACGTGGGGTCCAGGGGGCACAGATACGCAGTATTTT | CASTWGPGGTDTQYF | . | . | TRBJ2-3 | TRBV19
TGTGCCAGCAGTGACGGGGGCAGAGTGAACACTGAAGCTTTCTTT | CASSDGGRVNTEAFF | . | . | TRBJ1-1 | TRBV6-1
TGTGCCACCAGCAGAGTGAGTGGACGGACAGATACGCAGTATTTT | CATSRVSGRTDTQYF | . | . | TRBJ2-3 | TRBV15
TGTGCCAGCAGCTCTCTCAGGGCGAAGAACAGTTCACCCCTCCACTTT | CASSSLRAKNSSPLHF | . | . | TRBJ1-6 | TRBV7-2
TGTGCCAGTATCGCATCGTCCTCTGGGGCCAACGTCCTGACTTTC | CASIASSSGANVLTF | . | . | TRBJ2-6 | TRBV19
TGTGCCAGCTCGCGGACAGAAAACACTGAAGCTTTCTTT | CASSRTENTEAFF | . | . | TRBJ1-1 | TRBV18
TGTGCCAGCAGGCCTGCACCCCGTGGGACTAGCGGGTCGCATGAGCAGTTCTTC | CASRPAPRGTSGSHEQFF | TRBD2 | few | TRBJ2-1 | TRBV11-2
TGTGCCAGCTCACCATACCCGACAGGTCCCCCCCCCAATCAGCCCCAGCATTTT | CASSPYPTGPPPNQPQHF | . | . | TRBJ1-5 | TRBV18
TGTGCCAGCAGCCAAGAGTTACAGGTCCCTTGGAAAGAGACCCAGTACTTC | CASSQELQVPWKETQYF | . | . | TRBJ2-5 | TRBV14
TGCGCCAGCAGCCTCGACTGGCCTGGGGCCAACGTCCTGACTTTC | CASSLDWPGANVLTF | . | . | TRBJ2-6 | TRBV5-1
TGCGCCAGCAGACTAACTACGGACTATGGCTACACCTTC | CASRLTTDYGYTF | . | . | TRBJ1-2 | TRBV5-1
TGCGCCAGCAGCTTCAGCTCGGAGATAGTAGCCTACGAGCAGTACTTC | CASSFSSEIVAYEQYF | . | . | TRBJ2-7 | TRBV5-1
TGTGCCAGCCATGGGGCCCATAATTCACCCCTCCACTTT | CASHGAHNSPLHF | . | . | TRBJ1-6 | TRBV27
TGTGCCAGCAGCTTTAGCGGGGGGACGAACACCGGGGAGCTGTTTTTT | CASSFSGGTNTGELFF | TRBD2 | . | TRBJ2-2 | TRBV7-9
TGTGCCAGCAGTGAAGTCCAGGGGTACGATGAAAAACTGTTTTTT | CASSEVQGYDEKLFF | . | . | TRBJ1-4 | TRBV6-1
TGCGCCAGCAGCCAACAAGGGACAGGGGCGGATGAAAAACTGTTTTTT | CASSQQGTGADEKLFF | TRBD1 | few | TRBJ1-4 | TRBV4-1
TGTGCCAGCAGCTCCTCCTCGGACAGGGAGGATCAGCCCCAGCATTTT | CASSSSSDREDQPQHF | TRBD1 | . | TRBJ1-5 | TRBV7-9
TGTGCCAGCAGCCCCCTGACAGAACAAGAGACCCAGTACTTC | CASSPLTEQETQYF | . | . | TRBJ2-5 | TRBV6-1
TGTGCCAGCAGTGAACGACACTCCCGGGGCAATCAGCCCCAGCATTTT | CASSERHSRGNQPQHF | . | . | TRBJ1-5 | TRBV2
TGCGCCAGCAGCTTTGGAGGGGGCGGCAACACAGATACGCAGTATTTT | CASSFGGGGNTDTQYF | . | . | TRBJ2-3 | TRBV5-1
TGTGCCAGCGCCCCCCGTAGACAAAGGACTGAAGCTTTCTTT | CASAPRRQRTEAFF | . | . | TRBJ1-1 | TRBV6-5
TGTGCCAGCATTCCCCAGGGGCCCCGAACGTACGAGCAGTACTTC | CASIPQGPRTYEQYF | . | once | TRBJ2-7 | TRBV28
TGTGCCAGCAGCGTACAGGGGAACTATGGCTACACCTTC | CASSVQGNYGYTF | TRBD1 | . | TRBJ1-2 | TRBV11-2
TGTGCCAGTAGTGGACCCCAGGGGGGTTACAGCAATCAGCCCCAGCATTTT | CASSGPQGGYSNQPQHF | TRBD1 | . | TRBJ1-5 | TRBV19
TGTGCCAGCAGGGATTACACAGGGTATCAGCCCCAGCATTTT | CASRDYTGYQPQHF | . | few | TRBJ1-5 | TRBV6-1
TGTGCCTGGGGCCCCGGACAGGGTCGAAATCAGCCCCAGCATTTT | CAWGPGQGRNQPQHF | TRBD1 | . | TRBJ1-5 | TRBV30
TGTGCCAGCAGCTTGGGCACAGCGCAGACCCAGTACTTC | CASSLGTAQTQYF | . | . | TRBJ2-5 | TRBV5-6
TGTGCCAGCAGCCTCCGCAGGCAAGAGACCCAGTACTTC | CASSLRRQETQYF | . | . | TRBJ2-5 | TRBV5-4
TGCGCCAGCAGGGACAGCCCAACTAATGAAAAACTGTTTTTT | CASRDSPTNEKLFF | . | . | TRBJ1-4 | TRBV5-1
TGTGCCAGCGGAAAGGGGACAGGCAATCAGCCCCAGCATTTT | CASGKGTGNQPQHF | TRBD1 | . | TRBJ1-5 | TRBV7-9
TGTGCCAGCTCGGGACAGGGTAGTGTGAACACTGAAGCTTTCTTT | CASSGQGSVNTEAFF | TRBD1 | . | TRBJ1-1 | TRBV6-1
TGCGCCAGCACGGCTCAGGTGAACACTGAAGCTTTCTTT | CASTAQVNTEAFF | . | . | TRBJ1-1 | TRBV5-1
TGTGCCAGCAGTGAAGCAGGGGGGGCCTACGAGCAGTACTTC | CASSEAGGAYEQYF | . | . | TRBJ2-7 | TRBV27
TGCGCCAGCAGCTTGAATCTTCCGGGACACGAGGGCGGCTACACCTTC | CASSLNLPGHEGGYTF | . | . | TRBJ1-2 | TRBV5-1
TGTGCCACCAGCAGAGTAGGGGACTATGGCTACACCTTC | CATSRVGDYGYTF | . | once | TRBJ1-2 | TRBV15
TGTGCCAGCAGTTTCCAGGGTTTCCAAGAGACCCAGTACTTC | CASSFQGFQETQYF | . | . | TRBJ2-5 | TRBV27
TGTGCCAGCAGCCGGACGGTCAGCTCCTATAATTCACCCCTCCACTTT | CASSRTVSSYNSPLHF | . | . | TRBJ1-6 | TRBV5-5
TGTGCCAGCCGGGACAGGGTTAACTATGGCTACACCTTC | CASRDRVNYGYTF | TRBD1 | . | TRBJ1-2 | TRBV25-1
TGTGCCACCAACACTGAACGGACGGTAACTAATGAAAAACTGTTTTTT | CATNTERTVTNEKLFF | . | . | TRBJ1-4 | TRBV19
TGTGCCACCAGCAGAGATTTAGACAGGAACTATGGCTACACCTTC | CATSRDLDRNYGYTF | . | . | TRBJ1-2 | TRBV15
TGCAGCGGCATGACAGGCAACAATGAGCAGTTCTTC | CSGMTGNNEQFF | . | . | TRBJ2-1 | TRBV29-1
TGTGCCAGTAGGCACATCCTACAGGGGCGGAAAGCAGATACGCAGTATTTT | CASRHILQGRKADTQYF | TRBD1 | few | TRBJ2-3 | TRBV19
TGTGCCAGCTCACCTCCTGGAATGAGTGACACTGAAGCTTTCTTT | CASSPPGMSDTEAFF | . | . | TRBJ1-1 | TRBV18
TGTGCCAGCAGCTTAGGGGGTGTGGGTAGAACTGAAGCTTTCTTT | CASSLGGVGRTEAFF | . | . | TRBJ1-1 | TRBV7-9
TGTGCCAGCGGGGCCAGTACTAGCGGGGGTACAGATACGCAGTATTTT | CASGASTSGGTDTQYF | TRBD2 | . | TRBJ2-3 | TRBV2
TGCGCCAGCAGCTTGGCCCCTAGCGGGGGTGCAGATACGCAGTATTTT | CASSLAPSGGADTQYF | TRBD2 | . | TRBJ2-3 | TRBV5-1
TGTGCCAGCAGTTTAACCCCACAGGGGATGAATGAAAAACTGTTTTTT | CASSLTPQGMNEKLFF | TRBD1 | . | TRBJ1-4 | TRBV6-6
TGTGCCAGTAGTTTATCGGGACAGGGGGCGCGGGCAGATACGCAGTATTTT | CASSLSGQGARADTQYF | TRBD1 | . | TRBJ2-3 | TRBV19
TGTGCCAGCAGCCCTGGCGATTGGACCAGCGGGGAGCTGTTTTTT | CASSPGDWTSGELFF | . | . | TRBJ2-2 | TRBV7-2
TGCGCCAGCAGTTTATCAGGGTCTCAATCACCCCTCCACTTT | CASSLSGSQSPLHF | . | . | TRBJ1-6 | TRBV5-1
TGCAGCGTGGTAACTAGCGGGGTGGGGGAGACCCAGTACTTC | CSVVTSGVGETQYF | TRBD2 | few | TRBJ2-5 | TRBV29-1
TGTGCCAGCAGCGGGACAGGGTCAGTTAGGACTGAAGCTTTCTTT | CASSGTGSVRTEAFF | TRBD1 | once | TRBJ1-1 | TRBV6-4
TGTGCCAGCAGTGACTCAGAGACAGGGCAGCCCCAGCATTTT | CASSDSETGQPQHF | TRBD1 | . | TRBJ1-5 | TRBV6-4